This is a list of T cell receptor beta chains from one sample in a study of shared clonotypes between healthy human individuals. Produced via immunoSEQ multiplex PCR; TCRdb's table is partial and in-frame only. In the table there are 190,000 or so clones, 60% to 75% of which are singletons. The sequenced sample was memory CD4+ T cells sorted from blood. Receptors originate from a man younger than 40 in good health. CDR3s leave out the opening cysteine and the closing phenylalanine or tryptophan. Some rows mark clone size as missing; the rest say once, few, many or name a class of expanded clone.

v_gene	j_gene	abundance	CDR3aa
TRBV19	TRBJ1-2	.	ASRGTAYGYT
TRBV5-6	TRBJ1-3	once	ASGAGPNSGNTIY
TRBV29-1	TRBJ2-1	.	SAGGGTSYNEQF
TRBV7-3	TRBJ2-7	.	ASSLYAGDSYEQY
TRBV6-5	TRBJ2-1	.	ASSYGARGEQF
TRBV6-5	TRBJ1-5	.	ASSSTGYQPQH
TRBV5-6	TRBJ1-5	once	ASSPGGDQPQH
TRBV7-6	TRBJ2-1	.	ASSPRLAGDEDEQF
TRBV5-1	TRBJ2-2	.	ASSLRTSAGELF
TRBV28	TRBJ1-4	.	ASSTQTGGDEKLF
TRBV19	TRBJ2-2	.	ASSIARSGELF
TRBV7-3	TRBJ2-2	.	ASSPPGSGRAFGELF
TRBV2	TRBJ2-5	many	ASRTGVETQY
TRBV7-3	TRBJ2-1	.	ASSPHGTSGFSYNEQF
TRBV2	TRBJ2-1	.	ASSETHGTEQF
TRBV10-3	TRBJ2-7	.	AISESRRESAHEQY
TRBV5-1	TRBJ1-1	few	ASSLDTNTEAF
TRBV10-3	TRBJ1-2	.	AILVTGGSNYGYT
TRBV5-4	TRBJ1-1	few	ASSLVTGFEAF
TRBV5-4	TRBJ2-7	.	ASSLVGGRTRYEQY
TRBV5-4	TRBJ2-5	.	ASSSPGRGGQETQY
TRBV6-6	TRBJ2-2	.	ASAQGSWTGELF
TRBV6-1	TRBJ2-7	many	ASSIDRAYEQY
TRBV27	TRBJ1-2	.	ASSFEGSDGYT
TRBV7-3	TRBJ1-5	.	ASSISHGSNQPQH
TRBV14	TRBJ2-1	.	ASSQGGLAGNEQF
TRBV6-5	TRBJ1-1	few	ASRGLTNTEAF
TRBV5-1	TRBJ2-7	.	AARRRSPKPGYEQY
TRBV2	TRBJ2-1	.	ASSTSGRRSYEQF
TRBV5-1	TRBJ1-1	.	ASSLSGQMNTEAF
TRBV18	TRBJ1-1	.	ASSPSGGGTEAF
TRBV20-1	TRBJ2-7	.	SLNRVGEQY
TRBV5-1	TRBJ2-5	.	ASSSGLAGKETQY
TRBV2	TRBJ2-3	.	ASRRNTDTQY
TRBV12-5	TRBJ1-1	.	ASAPGRGDTEAF